The 15 T cell receptor beta chains presented below share a single source sample, sequenced in a study of OX40 agonist ivuxolimab in advanced cancers. Measured with immunoSEQ multiplex PCR; TCRdb has only the in-frame clones, and not every one. This table has tens of thousands of clones, around 82% appearing once. The input for sequencing was CD4+ or CD8+ T cells sorted from blood, taken in a trial of the OX40 agonist ivuxolimab. The receptor source for this set is an adult with an advanced solid tumor such as melanoma, head and neck, liver or kidney cancer.

The chain's CDR3 is CASSQEEGFMNQPQHF. CDR3 DNA: TGCGCCAGCAGCCAAGAAGAAGGATTTATGAATCAGCCCCAGCATTTT. The chain is built from TRBV4-1 and TRBJ1-5; D is uncertain. There are 16 residues in the CDR3. V shed 0 bases and J shed 4 bases, with 13 bases lying between them. The germline CDR1 and CDR2 sequences are MGHRA and YSYEKL.

The rearrangement links TRBV14 to TRBJ2-1; 7 positions agree with TRBD2. V gave up 3 bases and J gave up 1 base; unmatched junction bases: 9. The germline gives CDR1 SGHDN, CDR2 FVKESK. The CDR3 is 17 amino acids. The CDR3 here is CASSHNLGTTSYNEQFF. CDR3 DNA sequence: TGTGCCAGCAGCCACAACCTGGGGACTACTTCCTACAATGAGCAGTTCTTC.

This chain uses TRBV11-2 with TRBJ2-7; D is undetermined. The CDR3 runs 15 residues. Germline V gives CDR1 SGHAT, CDR2 FQNNGV. Between the trimmed V and J ends, which lost 0 bases and 0 bases, there was a span of 9 bases. This chain's CDR3 is CASSLDPIASYEQYF. The CDR3 region has the DNA TGTGCCAGCAGCTTAGATCCCATCGCCTCCTACGAGCAGTACTTC. Variable domain in full (rest from reference TRBV11-2 and TRBJ2-7): EAGVAQSPRYKIIEKRQSVAFWCNPISGHATLYWYQQILGQGPKLLIQFQNNGVVDDSQLPKDRFSAERLKGVDSTLKIQPAKLEDSAVYLCASSLDPIASYEQYFGPGTRLTVT.

The chain couples TRBV5-1 to TRBJ2-1; tentative D call: TRBD2 (6 bases). Germline V CDR1 and CDR2: SGHRS, YFSETQ. Deletions cut 7 bases from V and 7 bases from J, with 12 bases between. CDR3 length: 12 residues. This chain's CDR3 is CASRDLKNEQFF. In nucleotides, the CDR3 is TGCGCCAGCCGGGACTTAAAAAATGAGCAGTTCTTC.

The genes are TRBV27 and TRBJ2-1; 7 bases line up with TRBD1. Germline CDR1 MNHEY, CDR2 SMNVEV (reference sequence). The CDR3 runs 14 residues. V lost 6 bases, J lost 1 base, and 3 bases stayed unmatched. The CDR3 sequence: CASSEQGSYNEQFF. The DNA for the CDR3 is TGTGCCAGCAGCGAACAGGGGTCCTACAATGAGCAGTTCTTC.

This clone was seen once. The V gene is TRBV7-8, the J gene TRBJ1-2, with unresolved D. Germline V gene data show CDR1 as SGHVS and CDR2 as FQNEAQ. The V end was cut by 5 bases, the J end by 8 bases, with 9 bases between. This CDR3 region has 11 residues. The chain's CDR3 is CASSSAGGYTF. The CDR3 nucleotides read TGTGCCAGCAGCAGCGCGGGGGGCTACACCTTC.

This chain connects TRBV5-1 to TRBJ2-6; D perhaps matches TRBD1 (6 bases). CDR3 size: 15 residues. Germline-derived CDR1 and CDR2 are SGHRS and YFSETQ. Trimming took 2 bases from V and 2 from J, leaving 8 bases between them. As DNA, the CDR3 is TGCGCCAGCAGCTTACAGGGAACTGGGGCCAACGTCCTGACTTTC. Protein: CASSLQGTGANVLTF.

The J gene is TRBJ1-1, the V gene TRBV12-5; D not certain. The V end was cut by 1 base, the J end by 7 bases, with 7 bases between. Germline CDR1 reads LGHNT; CDR2 reads FRNRAP. CDR3 length equals 12 residues. This chain's CDR3 is CASGLDVSEAFF. The CDR3 DNA reads TGTGCTAGTGGTTTGGACGTAAGTGAAGCTTTCTTT. The variable domain in full, completed from reference TRBV12-5 and TRBJ1-1, reads DARVTQTPRHKVTEMGQEVTMRCQPILGHNTVFWYRQTMMQGLELLAYFRNRAPLDDSGMPKDRFSAEMPDATLATLKIQPSEPRDSAVYFCASGLDVSEAFFGQGTRLTVV.

V is TRBV2 and J is TRBJ2-1; TRBD2 aligns across 8 bases. Trimming removed 10 bases from V and 3 bases from J; junction bases left unmatched: 5. The germline V gene has CDR1 SNHLY and CDR2 FYNNEI. The CDR3 runs to 13 residues. The CDR3: CATQRGIYNEQFF. DNA of the CDR3: TGTGCCACCCAGCGGGGGATCTACAATGAGCAGTTCTTC.

The V and J genes are TRBV7-6 and TRBJ2-7; 7 nucleotides agree with TRBD1. V gave up 4 bases and J gave up 6 bases; unmatched junction bases: 6. CDR3 length: 13 amino acids. Germline V CDR1 and CDR2: SGHVS, FNYEAQ. CDR3 loop: CASSSRGTLEQYF. The CDR3 DNA reads as TGTGCCAGCAGCTCCAGGGGGACACTCGAGCAGTACTTC.

The rearrangement links TRBV2 to TRBJ2-3; D unclear. Trimming left V 7 bases short and J 1 base short, with 12 bases between. Germline V gives CDR1 SNHLY, CDR2 FYNNEI. CDR3 size: 14 residues. The CDR3, as DNA: TGTGCCAGCATTCTGAACATGGGCACAGATACGCAGTATTTT. This gives the protein CASILNMGTDTQYF. Looking up the rest from reference TRBV2 and TRBJ2-3 gives the full variable domain: EPEVTQTPSHQVTQMGQEVILRCVPISNHLYFYWYRQILGQKVEFLVSFYNNEISEKSEIFDDQFSVERPDGSNFTLKIRSTKLEDSAMYFCASILNMGTDTQYFGPGTRLTVL.

The chain employs TRBV6-5 and TRBJ1-1; D not resolved. V lost 5 bases and J lost 4, with 11 bases in between. The CDR3 runs 13 residues. CDR1 is MNHEY, CDR2 SVGAGI, per germline. CDR3 sequence reads: CASSPVGATEAFF. As DNA, the CDR3 is TGTGCCAGCAGTCCCGTGGGAGCCACTGAAGCTTTCTTT.

The V call is TRBV19, the J call TRBJ2-3; weak D call: TRBD2 (5 bases). In germline, CDR1 is LNHDA, CDR2 SQIVND (reference sequence). The CDR3 spans 15 residues. The V end lost 4 bases, the J end lost 0 bases, and 11 bases lay between the germline ends. The DNA of the CDR3 is TGTGCCAGTAGTAGGCTAGCAAGTAGCACAGATACGCAGTATTTT. The encoded protein is CASSRLASSTDTQYF. Supplemented by reference TRBV19 and TRBJ2-3, the full variable domain reads DGGITQSPKYLFRKEGQNVTLSCEQNLNHDAMYWYRQDPGQGLRLIYYSQIVNDFQKGDIAEGYSVSREKKESFPLTVTSAQKNPTAFYLCASSRLASSTDTQYFGPGTRLTVL.

This sequence joins TRBV19 and TRBJ2-1, with TRBD2 matching 13 bases. Germline values: CDR1 LNHDA, CDR2 SQIVND (reference sequence). This CDR3 comprises 19 residues. Trimming took 3 bases from V and 0 from J; bases not matched to a gene: 8. CDR3 nucleotide sequence: TGTGCCAGTAGTATTCGACTAGCGGGAGGCCTAAGCTCCTACAATGAGCAGTTCTTC. Its protein is CASSIRLAGGLSSYNEQFF.

V gene TRBV5-4 combines with J gene TRBJ2-1, with 10 nucleotides matching TRBD2. J gave up 5 bases and V 3 bases, and 5 bases lay outside the gene matches. The CDR3 length is 15 residues. Germline V lookup: CDR1 SGHNT, CDR2 YYREEE (reference sequence). This chain's CDR3 is CASSSGLAVHNEQFF. CDR3 DNA: TGTGCCAGCAGCTCCGGACTAGCGGTCCACAATGAGCAGTTCTTC.